Included here is one T cell receptor beta chain sequence, with context. Its target is not known. A much larger clonotype is one base distant, so this may be a read error. No treatment had been given to any patient before thyroid surgery. The data are from a study of metastatic and nonmetastatic thyroid tumors. Overall study: The study looked at repertoires side by side in blood and in tumor or nodule tissue from malignant and benign thyroid patients.

CDR1 and CDR2 from the germline V gene are SNHLY and FYNNEI. The length of the CDR3 is 15 residues. How the authors handled the data: The authors used CDR3 differences across clinicopathological groups to build a distant-metastasis classifier for papillary thyroid cancer. MiXCR re-clonotyped the PCR reads for TCRdb. TCRdb, not the authors, supplied the V and J calls. This table holds more than 35,000 clones, about 15% found once. Overall study results and limits: Compared with benign nodules, malignant thyroid tumors were reported to have significantly higher TCR beta diversity in both blood and tumor.

The sample consisted of blood. This sequence originates from a male donor with papillary thyroid cancer or a benign thyroid nodule (not recorded which). Some clones in this sample may be carry-over from other donors' samples. V usage is TRBV2 and J usage is TRBJ1-5, with TRBD1 matching over 7 bases. CDR3 sequence reads: CASKEGQIDNRPQHF. The CDR3 nucleotides read TGTGCCAGCAAAGAGGGACAGATCGACAATCGGCCCCAGCATTTT.